These 6 T cell receptor beta chains were all obtained from the same sample, sequenced in a study of Graves' ophthalmopathy and Graves' hyperthyroidism. Transcripts of RNA were the source for amplifying TCR beta CDR3 regions. After a first-round RT-PCR with HTBI primers, a second-round multiplex PCR was run. TCRdb passed the multiplex PCR reads through MiXCR, listing each CDR3 protein once. The sample lists approximately 1.2 million distinct CDR3 sequences; roughly 35% were seen once. The sample taken for sequencing was peripheral blood or thyroid tissue (not recorded which). These receptors were taken from an adult man with Graves' hyperthyroidism.

As concerns this clonotype: A much larger clone lies one base from this, so it may be a read error. This likely comes from a read error, as the CDR3 has no conserved phenylalanine or tryptophan at its end. The chain recombines TRBV29-1 with TRBJ1-2, with a possible D match to TRBD1 (5 bases). V shed 5 bases and J shed 4 bases, with 14 bases lying between them. The CDR3 is 13 residues long. Germline V CDR1 and CDR2: SQVTM, ANQGSEA. Written as DNA, the CDR3 is TGCAGCGTTAGATCAGGGCTCTTCTATGGCTACACCCTC. It specifies CSVRSGLFYGYTL.

This clonotype was counted at least ten times. V gene TRBV10-3 combines with J gene TRBJ2-6, with 7 bases matching TRBD1. V was clipped by 10 bases and J by 0 bases; unmatched bases: 9. Germline V gene data show CDR1 as ENHRY and CDR2 as SYGVKD. There are 16 residues in the CDR3. The CDR3 loop reads CATRQGDNSGANVLTF. The CDR3 coding sequence is TGTGCCACCAGACAGGGTGACAACTCTGGGGCCAACGTCCTGACTTTC.

This clonotype was observed many times. The V gene is TRBV7-3, the J gene TRBJ2-6; possible D gene TRBD1, 6 bases. The CDR3 is 17 residues long. Trimming pared 3 bases from V and 2 bases from J, leaving 14 bases between. Germline CDR1 reads SGHTA; CDR2 reads FQGTGA. The CDR3 spells CASSFRGVGAGANVLTF. The CDR3 DNA reads as TGTGCCAGCAGCTTCAGGGGCGTGGGGGCTGGGGCCAACGTCCTGACTTTC.

This clonotype was seen at least ten times. The chain links TRBV7-8 to TRBJ2-5; D is possibly TRBD1 or TRBD2 (6 bases each). The V end was cut by 1 base, the J end by 3 bases, with 12 bases between. This CDR3 is built from 15 residues. CDR1 and CDR2 from the germline V gene are SGHVS and FQNEAQ. In DNA, the CDR3 is TGTGCCAGCAGCTTAGGTGACAGGAGGGAAGAGACCCAGTACTTC. Its protein is CASSLGDRREETQYF.

V and J are TRBV2 and TRBJ1-1; D unresolved. From germline, CDR1 is SNHLY and CDR2 FYNNEI. The CDR3 has 12 amino acids. Between the trimmed V and J ends, which lost 7 bases and 1 base, there was a span of 7 bases. This CDR3 is CASITANTEAFF. The DNA for the CDR3 is TGTGCCAGCATAACGGCGAACACTGAAGCTTTCTTT.

This clonotype appeared many times. The V gene is TRBV7-2, the J gene TRBJ1-5; D ambiguous. This CDR3 region has 13 residues. V lost 2 bases to trimming and J lost 4 bases, with 6 bases between them. CDR1 and CDR2 (germline): SGHTA, FQGNSA. In DNA form, the CDR3 reads TGTGCCAGCAGCTTACCAGAAAATCAGCCCCAGCATTTT. As protein: CASSLPENQPQHF. Drawing the rest from reference TRBV7-2 and TRBJ1-5, the complete variable domain is GAGVSQSPSNKVTEKGKDVELRCDPISGHTALYWYRQSLGQGLEFLIYFQGNSAPDKSGLPSDRFSAERTGGSVSTLTIQRTQQEDSAVYLCASSLPENQPQHFGDGTRLSIL.